This TCR beta chain was observed in a study of control samples from healthy donors and cancer patients. There are 14 residues in the CDR3. The V end lost 5 bases, the J end lost 4 bases, and 13 bases lay between the germline ends. The germline V gene encodes CDR1 MNHEY and CDR2 SMNVEV (reference sequence). The assay was immunoSEQ multiplex PCR, and TCRdb's table has in-frame clones only and misses some. The repertoire holds approximately 63,000 clones, 85% seen once, with roughly 5.1% in the top ten. This chain uses TRBV27 with TRBJ2-3; tentative D call: TRBD2 (6 bases). The sequencing input was blood. The origin of this receptor is a man aged 35 to 55 in good health. The CDR3 DNA is TGTGCCAGCAGTCGCAGACTAGTAGCAGATACGCAGTATTTT. Its protein is CASSRRLVADTQYF.